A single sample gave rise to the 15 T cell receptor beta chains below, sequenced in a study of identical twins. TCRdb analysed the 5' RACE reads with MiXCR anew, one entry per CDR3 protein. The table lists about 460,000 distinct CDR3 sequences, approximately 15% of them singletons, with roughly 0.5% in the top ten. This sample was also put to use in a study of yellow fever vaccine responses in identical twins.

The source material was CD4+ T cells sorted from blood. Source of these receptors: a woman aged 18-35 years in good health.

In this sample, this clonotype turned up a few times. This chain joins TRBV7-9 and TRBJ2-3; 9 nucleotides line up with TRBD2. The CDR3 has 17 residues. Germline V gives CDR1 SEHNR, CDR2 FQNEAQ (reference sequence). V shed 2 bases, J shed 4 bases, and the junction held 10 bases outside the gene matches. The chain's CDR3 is CASSLLPLGLAADTQYF. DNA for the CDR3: TGTGCCAGCAGCTTACTGCCCCTGGGACTAGCAGCAGATACGCAGTATTTT.

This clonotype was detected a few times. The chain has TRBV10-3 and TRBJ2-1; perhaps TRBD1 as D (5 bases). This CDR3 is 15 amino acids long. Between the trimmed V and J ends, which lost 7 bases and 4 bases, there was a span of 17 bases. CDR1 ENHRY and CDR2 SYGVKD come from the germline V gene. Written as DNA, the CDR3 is TGTGCCATCACGCCAGGGTTGGGCGATTACAATGAGCAGTTCTTC. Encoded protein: CAITPGLGDYNEQFF.

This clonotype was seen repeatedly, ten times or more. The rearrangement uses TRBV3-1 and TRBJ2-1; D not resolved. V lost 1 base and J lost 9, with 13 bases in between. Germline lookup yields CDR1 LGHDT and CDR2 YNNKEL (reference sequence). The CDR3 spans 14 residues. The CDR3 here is CASSQGLGFGEQFF. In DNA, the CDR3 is TGTGCCAGCAGCCAAGGTTTGGGCTTCGGTGAGCAGTTCTTC.

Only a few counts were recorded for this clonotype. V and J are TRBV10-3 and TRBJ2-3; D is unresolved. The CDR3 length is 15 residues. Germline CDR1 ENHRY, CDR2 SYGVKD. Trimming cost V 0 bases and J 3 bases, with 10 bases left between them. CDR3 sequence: CAISESRPRTDTQYF. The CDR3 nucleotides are TGTGCCATCAGTGAGTCTAGACCCCGTACAGATACGCAGTATTTT.

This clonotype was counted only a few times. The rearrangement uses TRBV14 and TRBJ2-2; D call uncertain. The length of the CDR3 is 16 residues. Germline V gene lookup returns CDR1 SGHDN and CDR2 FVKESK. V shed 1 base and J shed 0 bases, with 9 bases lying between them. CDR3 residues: CASSQVRLANTGELFF. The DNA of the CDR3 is TGTGCCAGCAGCCAAGTTCGTCTTGCGAACACCGGGGAGCTGTTTTTT.

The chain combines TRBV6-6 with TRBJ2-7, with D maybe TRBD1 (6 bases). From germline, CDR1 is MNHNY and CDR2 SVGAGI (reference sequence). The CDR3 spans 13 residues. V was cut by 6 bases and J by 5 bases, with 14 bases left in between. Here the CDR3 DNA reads TGTGCCAGCAGACCCCAGGGGTGGGACGAGCAGTACTTC. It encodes CASRPQGWDEQYF.

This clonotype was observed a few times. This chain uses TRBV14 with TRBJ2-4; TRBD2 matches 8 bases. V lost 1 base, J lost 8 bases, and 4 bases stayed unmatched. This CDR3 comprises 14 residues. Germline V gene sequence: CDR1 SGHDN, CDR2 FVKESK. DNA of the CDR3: TGTGCCAGCAGCCAAGCGGGAGGGAGGGACATTCAGTACTTC. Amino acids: CASSQAGGRDIQYF.

CDR3 sequence reads: CASIQDRGRNEQYF. In nucleotides, the CDR3 is TGTGCCAGCATTCAGGACAGGGGGCGAAACGAGCAGTACTTC. The rearrangement links TRBV2 to TRBJ2-7; 11 nucleotides align to TRBD1. Germline CDR1 SNHLY, CDR2 FYNNEI. The ends lost 7 bases at V and 5 bases at J; junction bases unmatched: 7. The CDR3 consists of 14 residues.

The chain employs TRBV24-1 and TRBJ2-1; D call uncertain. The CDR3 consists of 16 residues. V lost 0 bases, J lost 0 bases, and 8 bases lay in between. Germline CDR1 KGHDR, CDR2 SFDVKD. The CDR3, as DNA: TGTGCCACCAGTGATTTGACTGATCACTCCTACAATGAGCAGTTCTTC. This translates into CATSDLTDHSYNEQFF.

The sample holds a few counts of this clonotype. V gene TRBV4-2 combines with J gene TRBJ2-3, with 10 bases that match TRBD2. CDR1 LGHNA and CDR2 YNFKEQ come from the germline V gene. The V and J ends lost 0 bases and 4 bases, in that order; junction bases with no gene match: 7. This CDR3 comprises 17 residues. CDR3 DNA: TGTGCCAGCAGCCAAGATGGAGCGGGGGGGCCGGCAGATACGCAGTATTTT. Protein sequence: CASSQDGAGGPADTQYF.

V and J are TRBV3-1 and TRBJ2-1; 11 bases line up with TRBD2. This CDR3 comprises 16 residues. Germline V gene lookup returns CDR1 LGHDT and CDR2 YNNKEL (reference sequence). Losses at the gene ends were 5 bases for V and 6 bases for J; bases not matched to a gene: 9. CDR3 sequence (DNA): TGTGCCAGCAGCTCCCTAGCGGGAGGAAGGTTCAATGAGCAGTTCTTC. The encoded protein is CASSSLAGGRFNEQFF.

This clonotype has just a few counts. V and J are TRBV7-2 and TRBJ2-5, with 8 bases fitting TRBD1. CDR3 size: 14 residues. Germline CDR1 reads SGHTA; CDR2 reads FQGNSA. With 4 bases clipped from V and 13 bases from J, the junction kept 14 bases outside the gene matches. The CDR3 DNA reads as TGTGCCAGCAGCTCCGGACAGGGTCGATCTCTCTTGTACTTC. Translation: CASSSGQGRSLLYF.

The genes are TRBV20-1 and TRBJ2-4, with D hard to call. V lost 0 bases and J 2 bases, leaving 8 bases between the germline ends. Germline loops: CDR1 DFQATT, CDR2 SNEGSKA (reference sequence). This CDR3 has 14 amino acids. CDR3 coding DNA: TGCAGTGCTAGAGATTTACTATCCAAAAACATTCAGTACTTC. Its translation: CSARDLLSKNIQYF.

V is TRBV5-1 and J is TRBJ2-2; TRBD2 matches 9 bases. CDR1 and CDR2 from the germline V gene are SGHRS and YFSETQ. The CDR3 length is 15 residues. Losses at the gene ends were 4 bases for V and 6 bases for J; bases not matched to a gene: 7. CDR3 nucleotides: TGCGCCAGCAGCGGCACAGCGGGAGGTCCCGGGGAGCTGTTTTTT. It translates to CASSGTAGGPGELFF.

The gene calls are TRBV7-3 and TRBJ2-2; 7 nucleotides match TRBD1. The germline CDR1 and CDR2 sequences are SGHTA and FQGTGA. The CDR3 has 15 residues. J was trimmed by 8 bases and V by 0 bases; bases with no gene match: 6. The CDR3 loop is CASSLTPTGLGELFF. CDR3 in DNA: TGTGCCAGCAGCTTAACCCCGACAGGGTTGGGGGAGCTGTTTTTT.